The rows below give T cell receptor beta chains drawn from one sample of a study of cytomegalovirus exposure and HLA in healthy donors. TCRdb's table, derived via immunoSEQ multiplex PCR, lists solely in-frame clones and lacks some. In the table there are over 150,000 clones, 75% to 85% of which are singletons. The sample consisted of PBMCs. Receptor source: a man aged 30 to 45 in good health and CMV-seronegative. Each CDR3 is given with its conserved first and last residue. Each record gives: J gene, D gene, clone size, V gene, CDR3 DNA, CDR3 protein. A D gene is named only where the DNA matches it firmly. Size tells how often a clone was seen (once, few, many) or the class of an expanded clone, and some rows leave it out.

TRBJ1-2,-,-,TRBV11-1,TGTGCCAGCAGCTCTCGACAGGAAACTAACTATGGCTACACCTTC,CASSSRQETNYGYTF
TRBJ1-5,TRBD1,-,TRBV19,TGTGCCAGTAGTCCGAAGGGGGACAGGGGGAGCAATCAGCCCCAGCATTTT,CASSPKGDRGSNQPQHF
TRBJ2-1,TRBD2,-,TRBV6-4,TGTGCCAGCAGTTCAAAGCGGGACCACTCCTACAATGAGCAGTTCTTC,CASSSKRDHSYNEQFF
TRBJ2-7,-,-,TRBV7-3,TGTGCCAGCAGCTTACGCGGCGGGGAGGCCTACGAGCAGTACTTC,CASSLRGGEAYEQYF
TRBJ1-2,-,-,TRBV5-4,TGTGCCAGCAGCTTTCAGACTAACTATGGCTACACCTTC,CASSFQTNYGYTF
TRBJ1-2,TRBD1,-,TRBV2,TGTGCCAGCGGACAGGGATCGTCCGGTGGCTACACCTTC,CASGQGSSGGYTF
TRBJ2-7,-,-,TRBV10-3,TGTGCCATCGGGCGGGATTCCTACGAGCAGTACTTC,CAIGRDSYEQYF
TRBJ2-5,-,few,TRBV1,TGCACCAGCAGCCCGGCGGGACGGGTCGAAAAGACCCAGTACTTC,CTSSPAGRVEKTQYF
TRBJ2-1,TRBD1,-,TRBV6-6,TGTGCCAGCAGCCCGGACAGGGTATCCTACAATGAGCAGTTCTTC,CASSPDRVSYNEQFF
TRBJ1-1,-,few,TRBV7-7,TGTGCCAGCAGCCTACAGATGAACACTGAAGCTTTCTTT,CASSLQMNTEAFF
TRBJ1-3,-,-,TRBV2,TGTGCCAGCAGTGTAGGCCCGCGGGGAGGAAACACCATATATTTT,CASSVGPRGGNTIYF
TRBJ2-7,-,-,TRBV5-4,TGTGCCAGCAGCTTCGGTGCAGTACGGGACGAGCAGTACTTC,CASSFGAVRDEQYF
TRBJ2-1,TRBD1,few,TRBV7-8,TGTGCCAGCAGCCTAGGACAGGAGTACAATGAGCAGTTCTTC,CASSLGQEYNEQFF
TRBJ2-2,-,-,TRBV7-6,TGTGCCAGCAGCCACACCAAGGGGAAAGAAGGGGTTAGGTTATACACCGGGGAGCTGTTTTTT,CASSHTKGKEGVRLYTGELFF
TRBJ2-2,TRBD1,-,TRBV10-3,TGTGCCATCGGACAGGGGGGGACCGGGGAGCTGTTTTTT,CAIGQGGTGELFF
TRBJ2-1,TRBD2,-,TRBV27,TGTGCCAGCAGTTTAGCGGGAGGAGGCGATGAGCAGTTCTTC,CASSLAGGGDEQFF
TRBJ2-7,-,-,TRBV9,TGTGCCAGCAGCGTAGGACAGATCTACTACGAGCAGTACTTC,CASSVGQIYYEQYF
TRBJ1-1,-,few,TRBV28,TGTGCCAGCCCGTCCCCCACGGGACACTTGAACACTGAAGCTTTCTTT,CASPSPTGHLNTEAFF
TRBJ1-1,-,-,TRBV6-1,TGTGCCACCGGGTCCAAGACCGACGGGAACACTGAAGCTTTCTTT,CATGSKTDGNTEAFF
TRBJ1-2,-,-,TRBV7-6,TGTGCCAGCAGCTTAGGCAGAGGTTACGGCTACACCTTC,CASSLGRGYGYTF
TRBJ2-7,-,-,TRBV11-2,TGTGCCAGCAGCCCCAGTTTAGCGAGCTCCTACGAGCAGTACTTC,CASSPSLASSYEQYF
TRBJ1-1,-,-,TRBV27,TGTGCCAGCAGTTTATTTTGGTCGGGACAATTGAACACTGAAGCTTTCTTT,CASSLFWSGQLNTEAFF
TRBJ2-2,-,-,TRBV9,TGTGCCAGCAGCGTTAGAATGGCCGGGGAGCTGTTTTTT,CASSVRMAGELFF
TRBJ2-7,TRBD2,-,TRBV5-4,TGTGCCAGCAGCTTAGCGGGGGGCTCCTACGAGCAGTACTTC,CASSLAGGSYEQYF
TRBJ1-5,-,-,TRBV28,TGTGCCAGCAGTTTTGTAAGAGTGCTTAGCAATCAGCCCCAGCATTTT,CASSFVRVLSNQPQHF